This TCR beta chain derives from a study of response to subunit inactivated influenza vaccine. General observations from the study: The authors suggested that every seasonal influenza vaccination recruits few new T cells.

This clonotype turned up a few times. Antigen unknown. Each CDR3 protein is one row after TCRdb ran MiXCR on the RT-PCR reads. The data hold roughly 500,000 distinct CDR3 sequences, with about 25% observed a single time. Trimming took off 6 bases at V and 7 bases at J, with 19 bases between the two ends. The CDR3 sequence is 15 residues long. CDR1 and CDR2 (germline): DFQATT, SNEGSKA (reference sequence). The V gene is TRBV20-1, the J gene TRBJ1-6; the D is unclear. Sequences were derived from CD4+ T cells sorted from PBMCs, sampled more than 4 days after vaccination. The clonotype comes from a man aged 45-60 years who received an inactivated influenza vaccine. CDR3 nucleotide sequence: TGCAGTGCCACATCCTGGGATTTAAGAAATTCACCCCTCCACTTT. It specifies CSATSWDLRNSPLHF.